The 3 T cell receptor beta chains below all came from one sample that was sequenced in a study of shared clonotypes between healthy human individuals. This table comes from immunoSEQ multiplex PCR, and its TCRdb copy is limited to in-frame clones, with some not included. The data hold around 480,000 clones, with over 60% observed a single time. The sequencing input was PBMCs. These receptors were collected from a woman aged 40 to 50 in good health. Some clones in this sample may be carry-over from other donors' samples.

This clone has more than one count but fewer than ten. The chain uses TRBV7-8 and TRBJ2-7; TRBD1 is a possible D gene (5 bases). CDR1 is SGHVS and CDR2 is FQNEAQ in the germline V gene. The CDR3 runs 14 residues. The V and J ends lost 3 bases and 6 bases respectively, with 15 bases between them. The CDR3 DNA reads as TGTGCCAGCAGCTTGGGGCAATGGAAGGGCGAGCAGTACTTC. This encodes CASSLGQWKGEQYF.

V gene TRBV28 combines with J gene TRBJ1-4; D gene unclear. Germline CDR1 is MDHEN and CDR2 is SYDVKM. The CDR3 extends over 16 amino acids. Trimming cost V 5 bases and J 2 bases, with 15 bases left between them. The CDR3 region is CASSTTGWATNEKLFF. The CDR3 DNA follows: TGTGCCAGCAGTACCACCGGGTGGGCCACTAATGAAAAACTGTTTTTT.

Notes on this clone: The sample has other DNA sequences that encode this CDR3 too. This rearrangement joins TRBV28 to TRBJ1-2; possibly TRBD1 for D (5 bases). Trimming stripped 2 bases from V and 5 bases from J, with 9 bases between. This CDR3 has 13 residues. CDR1 is MDHEN and CDR2 is SYDVKM in the germline V gene. The CDR3 loop reads CASSLGGGYGYTF. The CDR3 DNA follows: TGTGCCAGCAGTTTAGGGGGGGGATATGGCTACACCTTC.